This TCR beta chain was obtained from a study of CXCR3-negative and CXCR3-positive naive CD8 T cells. CDR1 is SQVTM, CDR2 ANQGSEA, per germline. The length of the CDR3 is 14 residues. Study outcomes and limitations: Comparison of naive cells showed more hydrophobic TRB CDR3s in CXCR3-positive than in CXCR3-negative naive cells.

Concerning this clonotype itself: Antigen specificity is unknown.

The libraries of TRB cDNA were constructed through 5' RACE using UMI labels. Each CDR3 protein gets one entry in TCRdb, which reprocessed the 5' RACE reads and gives no DNA. The repertoire table contains tens of thousands of distinct CDR3 sequences. The J gene is TRBJ1-3, the V gene TRBV29-1; lacking DNA, the TRBD1 call made by TCRdb goes unchecked. Sequencing was carried out using naive CXCR3- CD8+ T cells from blood. The subset is: CD45RO-CCR7+CD27+CD95- naive CD8+ T cells lacking CXCR3 (TNR3-). This TCR came from a human donor in good health. Some clones in this sample may be carry-over from other donors' samples. CDR3 sequence reads: CSVGDSSSGNTIYF.